A single sample is the source of the 13 T cell receptor beta chains below, sequenced in a study of human T cells and chemical hapten exposure. TCRdb fed the RACE reads into MiXCR, producing one record per CDR3 protein. Of fewer than 400,000 distinct CDR3 sequences in the sample, roughly 6.9% were seen once. Time point: patch test 1, 2 weeks after DPC sensitization. The treatment is: therapeutic diphenylcyclopropenone sensitization with weekly scalp DPC. The sequenced sample was whole blood, obtained in connection with sensitization to the hapten diphenylcyclopropenone (DPC). The receptors were sampled from a woman younger than 35 with alopecia areata. Some clones in this sample may be carry-over from other donors' samples.

There are many counts of this clonotype. The chain is built from TRBV5-1 and TRBJ2-6, with D uncertain. Per germline, CDR1 SGHRS and CDR2 YFSETQ. V was shortened by 1 base and J by 0 bases, with 14 bases between the two germline ends. The CDR3 loop spans 18 amino acids. CDR3 coding DNA: TGCGCCAGCAGCTTGAGTGGCCAGGCCAGCTCTGGGGCCAACGTCCTGACTTTC. Translated: CASSLSGQASSGANVLTF.

This clonotype was seen only a few times. The V and J genes are TRBV19 and TRBJ1-1; D not resolved. The germline CDR1 and CDR2 sequences are LNHDA and SQIVND (reference sequence). This CDR3 is 12 amino acids long. V lost 8 bases and J lost 1, with 8 bases in between. The CDR3 DNA reads as TGTGCCAGTTCGACCTGGAACACTGAAGCTTTCTTT. Its translation is CASSTWNTEAFF.

In this sample, this clonotype turned up many times. The chain combines TRBV5-6 with TRBJ2-1, with 7 bases identical to TRBD1. The V gene's germline CDR1 is SGHDT and CDR2 YYEEEE. The CDR3 extends over 16 amino acids. V lost 0 bases to trimming and J lost 1 base; unmatched junction nucleotides: 4. CDR3 coding DNA: TGTGCCAGCAGCTTGGTAGGGGACAGTTCCTACAATGAGCAGTTCTTC. This encodes CASSLVGDSSYNEQFF.

This clonotype was detected many times. The chain couples TRBV7-9 to TRBJ2-7; D not resolved. The germline V gene has CDR1 SEHNR and CDR2 FQNEAQ (reference sequence). CDR3 length: 14 amino acids. V was clipped by 5 bases and J by 2 bases, with 13 bases between them. CDR3 amino acids: CASSPAADTYEQYF. As DNA, the CDR3 is TGTGCCAGCAGCCCGGCGGCGGATACCTACGAGCAGTACTTC. The full variable domain, in which reference TRBV7-9 and TRBJ2-7 provide the parts outside the CDR3, is DTGVSQNPRHKITKRGQNVTFRCDPISEHNRLYWYRQTLGQGPEFLTYFQNEAQLEKSRLLSDRFSAERPKGSFSTLEIQRTEQGDSAMYLCASSPAADTYEQYFGPGTRLTVT.

In its sample, this clonotype was seen many times. The chain couples TRBV7-6 to TRBJ2-3; D gene ambiguous. Germline-derived CDR1 and CDR2 are SGHVS and FNYEAQ. Trimming left V 3 bases short and J 1 base short, with 5 bases between. CDR3 length: 13 residues. The CDR3 loop is CASSFGGTDTQYF. In DNA form, the CDR3 reads TGTGCCAGCAGCTTTGGCGGCACAGATACGCAGTATTTT.

This clonotype was seen more than once but under ten times. The chain combines TRBV7-9 with TRBJ2-7; TRBD1 or TRBD2 may be the D gene (5 bases each). V was trimmed by 5 bases and J by 0 bases, leaving 14 bases between them. The CDR3 totals 15 residues. Germline V CDR1 and CDR2: SEHNR, FQNEAQ (reference sequence). The CDR3 DNA is TGTGCCAGCAGCGAGGGGAACAGCTTCTCCTACGAGCAGTACTTC. This sequence encodes CASSEGNSFSYEQYF.

This clonotype was detected only a few times. The chain combines TRBV7-8 with TRBJ1-5; D unresolved. V shed 5 bases and J shed 7 bases, with 21 bases lying between them. The CDR3 is 16 residues long. Germline loops: CDR1 SGHVS, CDR2 FQNEAQ. In nucleotides, the CDR3 is TGTGCCAGCAGCACCGAATTGGACGTCTTCGGGCAGCCCCAGCATTTT. Its protein product is CASSTELDVFGQPQHF.

This clonotype was detected only a few times. The chain uses TRBV7-2 and TRBJ1-6; the match to TRBD1 covers 7 bases. Germline CDR1 SGHTA, CDR2 FQGNSA. Trimming took 0 bases from V and 7 from J; bases not matched to a gene: 3. The CDR3 contains 15 residues. DNA for the CDR3: TGTGCCAGCAGCTTAGCGACAGGGTTAAATTCACCCCTCCACTTT. Protein: CASSLATGLNSPLHF.

This clonotype was seen a few times. V and J are TRBV27 and TRBJ2-1; TRBD2 aligns across 10 bases. The V gene end was trimmed by 6 bases and the J gene end by 5 bases; junction bases not matched to a gene: 4. The CDR3 covers 14 residues. From germline, CDR1 is MNHEY and CDR2 SMNVEV (reference sequence). The DNA for the CDR3 is TGTGCCAGCAGGATAGCGGGGGGAAACAATGAGCAGTTCTTC. It is translated as CASRIAGGNNEQFF.

This clonotype appeared many times. This rearrangement joins TRBV7-9 to TRBJ1-4, with 10 bases fitting TRBD1. The CDR3 length is 17 residues. J lost 5 bases, V lost 4 bases, and 10 bases had no gene match. The germline V gene has CDR1 SEHNR and CDR2 FQNEAQ (reference sequence). CDR3 residues: CASSSPWGQGSNEKLFF. DNA for the CDR3: TGTGCCAGCAGCTCCCCCTGGGGACAGGGGTCGAATGAAAAACTGTTTTTT.

The chain is built from TRBV20-1 and TRBJ1-5; 7 nucleotides line up with TRBD1. This CDR3 region has 13 residues. Germline V gives CDR1 DFQATT, CDR2 SNEGSKA (reference sequence). Trimming cost V 6 bases and J 5 bases; bases outside gene matches: 7. CDR3 sequence reads: CSARNRGDQPQHF. In nucleotides, the CDR3 is TGCAGTGCCAGGAACAGGGGTGATCAGCCCCAGCATTTT.

This chain uses TRBV19 with TRBJ2-7; D perhaps matches TRBD2 (5 bases). Trimming took 5 bases from V and 0 from J, leaving 11 bases between them. CDR3 size: 14 residues. Germline V lookup: CDR1 LNHDA, CDR2 SQIVND (reference sequence). This CDR3 reads CASSPDYTSYEQYF. CDR3 DNA sequence: TGTGCCAGTAGTCCAGACTATACCTCCTACGAGCAGTACTTC.

This clonotype was found a few times. This chain connects TRBV20-1 to TRBJ2-1, with TRBD1 as a possible D gene (6 bases). V lost 0 bases and J 5 bases, leaving 20 bases between the germline ends. The CDR3 runs 17 residues. Germline CDR1 is DFQATT and CDR2 is SNEGSKA (reference sequence). CDR3 sequence reads: CSARDRSAGQRHNEQFF. CDR3 nucleotide sequence: TGCAGTGCTAGAGATCGATCAGCCGGACAGAGACACAATGAGCAGTTCTTC.